This passage covers 9 T cell receptor beta chains from one sample sequenced in a study of shared clonotypes between healthy human individuals. The data were produced by immunoSEQ multiplex PCR, yet TCRdb's version contains in-frame clones alone and is incomplete. The data show about 490,000 clones, with 76% seen just once and 10% to 15% held by the top ten. Sequenced material: PBMCs. These receptors were obtained from a woman aged 35 to 49 in good health. Some clones in this sample may be carry-over from other donors' samples.

The chain couples TRBV19 to TRBJ1-2; weak D call: TRBD1 (5 bases). The V end lost 5 bases, the J end lost 10 bases, and 14 bases lay between the germline ends. This CDR3 is 12 amino acids long. CDR1 and CDR2 (germline): LNHDA, SQIVND (reference sequence). In nucleotides, the CDR3 is TGTGCCAGTAGTCCCACGGGGGGGTACTACACCTTC. Protein product: CASSPTGGYYTF.

The rearrangement joins TRBV27 to TRBJ2-7, with D possibly TRBD1 on 5 matching bases. Germline V lookup: CDR1 MNHEY, CDR2 SMNVEV (reference sequence). The germline V and J ends were trimmed by 5 bases and 0 bases, with 11 bases remaining between them. CDR3 length: 14 amino acids. The DNA for the CDR3 is TGTGCCAGCAGTACCCTAAGGGGCTCCTACGAGCAGTACTTC. It yields the protein CASSTLRGSYEQYF.

This clone was observed many times. The chain combines TRBV29-1 with TRBJ2-1, with a tentative D call TRBD2 (6 bases). The CDR3 contains 16 residues. V lost 0 bases, J lost 1 base, and 13 bases lay in between. The germline gives CDR1 SQVTM, CDR2 ANQGSEA. The CDR3 DNA reads TGCAGCGTTGAAGAAGGGAGAGGGAGGTCCTACAATGAGCAGTTCTTC. Its translation is CSVEEGRGRSYNEQFF.

The V call is TRBV15, the J call TRBJ2-3, with D maybe TRBD2 (5 bases). Germline V gene data show CDR1 as LNHNV and CDR2 as YYDKDF (reference sequence). The CDR3 extends over 15 amino acids. Trimming stripped 0 bases from V and 14 bases from J, with 21 bases between. This chain's CDR3 is CATSREGGRSSRRYF. The CDR3, as DNA: TGTGCCACCAGCAGAGAAGGAGGTCGGTCGAGTCGTCGGTATTTT.

CDR3 bases: TGTGCCACCAGCAAGGGACAGGGAGACAATGAAAAACTGTTTTTT. Amino acids: CATSKGQGDNEKLFF. The rearrangement uses TRBV15 and TRBJ1-4; 9 bases map to TRBD1. The junction had 5 bases not matched to a gene; V was cut back by 4 bases and J by 5 bases. The CDR3 loop spans 15 amino acids. From germline, CDR1 is LNHNV and CDR2 YYDKDF (reference sequence).

The chain employs TRBV27 and TRBJ2-5, with unresolved D. This CDR3 has 14 residues. Trimming removed 3 bases at V and 7 bases at J, with 15 bases between. The germline gives CDR1 MNHEY, CDR2 SMNVEV (reference sequence). CDR3: CASSFSLTYGTQYF. The CDR3 bases are TGTGCCAGCAGTTTTAGTCTCACTTATGGGACCCAGTACTTC.

The chain recombines TRBV5-6 with TRBJ1-1, with TRBD1 matching 7 bases. Trimming at V came to 4 bases and at J to 1 base, leaving 7 bases not matched to a gene. This CDR3 spans 15 amino acids. Germline lookup yields CDR1 SGHDT and CDR2 YYEEEE. The CDR3 sequence: CASSEIDRENTEAFF. The CDR3, as DNA: TGTGCCAGCAGCGAAATAGACAGGGAGAACACTGAAGCTTTCTTT.

The chain carries TRBV5-4 and TRBJ1-2; weak D call: TRBD1 (5 bases). V was trimmed by 10 bases and J by 4 bases, leaving 20 bases between them. There are 14 residues in the CDR3. Germline loops: CDR1 SGHNT, CDR2 YYREEE (reference sequence). The CDR3 is CADGQGGTGYGYTF. CDR3 coding DNA: TGTGCCGATGGGCAGGGCGGGACCGGCTATGGCTACACCTTC.

The J gene is TRBJ1-5, the V gene TRBV7-9; D might be TRBD1 (6 bases). There are 15 residues in the CDR3. Germline V CDR1 and CDR2: SEHNR, FQNEAQ (reference sequence). The V end lost 5 bases, the J end lost 6 bases, and 17 bases lay between the germline ends. Here the CDR3 reads CASSPGPRGSQPQHF. CDR3 bases: TGTGCCAGCAGCCCCGGGCCCAGGGGCAGTCAGCCCCAGCATTTT.